The rows below give T cell receptor beta chains drawn from one sample of a study of read filtering for tumor transcriptome and immune sequencing. A single record per CDR3 protein comes from TCRdb applying MiXCR to the reads. The sample consists of more than 55,000 distinct CDR3 sequences, 15% to 20% of them appearing once. Sequenced: a population of CD138-negative cells sorted from bone marrow. The receptors stem from a donor aged 40 or over with multiple myeloma. CDR3s leave out the opening cysteine and the closing phenylalanine or tryptophan.

V gene	J gene	CDR3 protein
TRBV30	TRBJ2-1	AWSPRAYNEQF
TRBV11-2	TRBJ1-1	ASSLVAGGAF
TRBV7-3	TRBJ2-2	ASSRDRPNTGELF
TRBV20-1	TRBJ1-1	SGGALNTEAF
TRBV2	TRBJ2-7	ASRGTAHEQY
TRBV7-9	TRBJ1-2	ASSFSTGRGNYGYT
TRBV20-1	TRBJ1-5	SARKQGLGNQPQH
TRBV19	TRBJ1-2	ASSPGVSNYGYT
TRBV29-1	TRBJ2-7	SVAQGNYEQY
TRBV20-1	TRBJ1-1	SARKHSNTEAF
TRBV7-9	TRBJ1-1	ASSLAGQFTEAF
TRBV5-1	TRBJ2-7	ASSIGTTTSYEQY
TRBV10-3	TRBJ2-1	AISRQGGSYNEQF
TRBV3-1	TRBJ2-7	ASSQDVLAYEQY
TRBV5-1	TRBJ2-7	ASSLISDTTEQY
TRBV20-1	TRBJ2-1	GAFPYLGTNHYNEQF
TRBV4-1	TRBJ2-5	ASSSIQETQY
TRBV30	TRBJ2-3	AWSVGGTPSTDTQY
TRBV19	TRBJ1-2	ANRLHGYT
TRBV6-6	TRBJ1-3	ASSYLNRVLGSGNTIY
TRBV5-1	TRBJ1-5	ASSLEGDKPQH
TRBV28	TRBJ2-2	ASIPQGTPTGELF
TRBV12-3/TRBV12-4	TRBJ1-3	ASSSAYSGNTIY
TRBV30	TRBJ2-7	AWSRGGSAIYEQY
TRBV20-1	-	SARSRDTQY
TRBV12-3/TRBV12-4	TRBJ2-1	ASRLAGGPSEQF
TRBV28	TRBJ1-5	ASTPGGINQPQH
TRBV1	TRBJ1-1	TSSHRLGGRAL
TRBV24-1	TRBJ2-1	ATNRGQGAWNEQF
TRBV29-1	TRBJ1-5	SVEGGPNQPQH
TRBV11-2	TRBJ2-1	ASSLINEQF
TRBV20-1	TRBJ1-2	SARAGRGYGYT
TRBV5-1	TRBJ2-1	ASSRTGQGAHNEQF
TRBV3-1	TRBJ2-5	ASSQAGGLETQY
TRBV29-1	TRBJ2-7	SIEVLGRDEQY
TRBV19	TRBJ2-1	ASSIRWSGAADEQF
TRBV7-9	TRBJ2-1	ASSLYGTVYNEQF
TRBV7-2	TRBJ2-1	ASSLAPRGYNEQF
TRBV5-1	TRBJ2-6	ASSLEAFGANVLT
TRBV20-1	TRBJ2-1	SARDPAPGAHNEQF
TRBV23-1	TRBJ2-7	ASSQPGTTYEQY
TRBV4-1	TRBJ2-1	ASSPLDMVAYNEQF
TRBV4-1	TRBJ1-2	ASSHPGQGGNYGYT
TRBV4-1	TRBJ2-7	ASSQEGLAYYEQY
TRBV7-9	TRBJ2-7	ASSLPRGQGVYEQY
TRBV4-1	TRBJ1-1	ASSQGQGSPVGTEAF
TRBV4-1	TRBJ2-4	ASSQVRLAGRKNIQY
TRBV9	TRBJ2-2	ASSTTGMNTGELF
TRBV7-8	TRBJ2-1	ASSLSGVGGYNEQF
TRBV2	TRBJ2-2	ASRSGGAYTGELF